This TCR beta chain was identified during a study of graft-versus-host responses after intestinal transplantation. The data were produced by immunoSEQ multiplex PCR, yet TCRdb's version contains in-frame clones alone and is incomplete. The data contain some 24,000 clones, approximately 85% of them seen just once; the ten biggest clones take up approximately 0.87%. This clone occurred a few times. The germline V gene has CDR1 SGHRS and CDR2 YFSETQ. CDR3 length: 15 amino acids. The V end was cut by 1 base, the J end by 3 bases, with 10 bases between. The specimen was PBMCs, collected approximately 450 days after intestinal transplant. The chain links TRBV5-1 to TRBJ2-2; D is possibly TRBD2 (5 bases). This receptor was identified in a human patient who received an intestinal transplant, so some T cells may come from the graft donor. This CDR3 is CASSLSTRDTGELFF. CDR3 bases: TGCGCCAGCAGCTTGTCGACGCGGGACACCGGGGAGCTGTTTTTT.